This TCR beta chain was sequenced during a study of T cell changes during pregnancy in multiple sclerosis. The CDR3 is made up of 14 amino acids. The germline V gene encodes CDR1 SGHDN and CDR2 FVKESK. V shed 0 bases and J shed 4 bases, with 9 bases lying between them. Generated by immunoSEQ multiplex PCR, the TCRdb table keeps only in-frame clones and is missing some. The profile shows about 110,000 clones, 92% of them singletons. The sequence was collected from a female donor with multiple sclerosis, enrolled in a pregnancy study. The source material was peripheral blood, sampled in the third trimester of pregnancy. The chain recombines TRBV14 with TRBJ1-2; D not resolved. In DNA form, the CDR3 reads TGTGCCAGCAGCCAAGAGGCCCAGGCCTATGGCTACACCTTC. Translated: CASSQEAQAYGYTF.